The present entry profiles one T cell receptor beta chain with its context. The target antigen is unknown. This sample is part of a study of T cells in localized non-small cell lung cancer. The method was immunoSEQ multiplex PCR; TCRdb's version includes in-frame clones alone and lacks a portion of them. The table shows about 41,000 clones, with roughly 86% occurring only once. Whole-study results and caveats: The study found T cell clonality highest in uninvolved adjacent lung, above tumor.

This CDR3 region has 15 residues. Trimming removed 0 bases at V and 5 bases at J, with 11 bases between. Germline V lookup: CDR1 SGHVS, CDR2 FQNEAQ. The receptor was isolated from a female donor of 60 years or more with stage I squamous cell lung carcinoma. The chain recombines TRBV7-8 with TRBJ2-1; a weak D match, TRBD2 (6 bases). This material consisted of peripheral blood, taken before any cancer treatment. CDR3 nucleotide sequence: TGTGCCAGCAGCTTAGCGCTTAGCGGAAACAATGAGCAGTTCTTC. Protein sequence: CASSLALSGNNEQFF.